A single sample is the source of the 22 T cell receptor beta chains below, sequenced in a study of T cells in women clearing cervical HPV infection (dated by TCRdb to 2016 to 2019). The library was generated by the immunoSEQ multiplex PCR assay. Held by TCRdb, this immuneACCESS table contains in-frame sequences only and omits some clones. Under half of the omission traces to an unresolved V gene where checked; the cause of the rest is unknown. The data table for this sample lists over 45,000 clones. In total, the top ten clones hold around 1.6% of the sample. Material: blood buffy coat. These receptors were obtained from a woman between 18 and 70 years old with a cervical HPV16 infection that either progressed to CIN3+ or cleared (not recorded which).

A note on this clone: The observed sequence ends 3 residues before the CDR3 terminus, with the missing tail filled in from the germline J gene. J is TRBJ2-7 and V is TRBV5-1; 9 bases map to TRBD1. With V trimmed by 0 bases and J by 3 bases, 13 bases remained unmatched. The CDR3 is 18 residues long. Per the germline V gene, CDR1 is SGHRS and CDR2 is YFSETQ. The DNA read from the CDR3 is TGCGCCAGCAGCTTGGCCAGAGTATCTCGGACAGGGGTCTACGAG. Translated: CASSLARVSRTGVYE. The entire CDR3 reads CASSLARVSRTGVYEQYF.

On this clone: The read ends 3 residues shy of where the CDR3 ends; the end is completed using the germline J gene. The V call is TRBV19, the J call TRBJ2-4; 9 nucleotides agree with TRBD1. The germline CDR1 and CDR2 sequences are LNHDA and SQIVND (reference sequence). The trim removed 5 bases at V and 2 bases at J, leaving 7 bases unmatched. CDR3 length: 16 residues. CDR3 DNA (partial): TGTGCCAGTAGTTCTTGGACAGGGGCTACCAAAAACATT. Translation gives CASSSWTGATKNI. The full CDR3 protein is CASSSWTGATKNIQYF. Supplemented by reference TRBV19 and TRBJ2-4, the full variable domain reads DGGITQSPKYLFRKEGQNVTLSCEQNLNHDAMYWYRQDPGQGLRLIYYSQIVNDFQKGDIAEGYSVSREKKESFPLTVTSAQKNPTAFYLCASSSWTGATKNIQYFGAGTRLSVL.

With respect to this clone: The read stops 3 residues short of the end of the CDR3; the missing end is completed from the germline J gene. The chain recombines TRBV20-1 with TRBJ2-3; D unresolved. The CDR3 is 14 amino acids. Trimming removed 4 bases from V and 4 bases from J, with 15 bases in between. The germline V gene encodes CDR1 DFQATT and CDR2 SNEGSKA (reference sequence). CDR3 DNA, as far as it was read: TGCAGTGCTACCTGGGCACAGACCCCAGATACG. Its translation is CSATWAQTPDT. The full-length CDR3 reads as CSATWAQTPDTQYF.

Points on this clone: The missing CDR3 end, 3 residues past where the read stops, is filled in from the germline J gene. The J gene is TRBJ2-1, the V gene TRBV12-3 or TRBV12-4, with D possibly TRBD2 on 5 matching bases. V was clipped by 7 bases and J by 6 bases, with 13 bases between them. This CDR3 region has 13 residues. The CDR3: CASNNRGGNEQFF. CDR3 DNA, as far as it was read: TGTGCCAGCAACAACCGGGGTGGCAATGAG.

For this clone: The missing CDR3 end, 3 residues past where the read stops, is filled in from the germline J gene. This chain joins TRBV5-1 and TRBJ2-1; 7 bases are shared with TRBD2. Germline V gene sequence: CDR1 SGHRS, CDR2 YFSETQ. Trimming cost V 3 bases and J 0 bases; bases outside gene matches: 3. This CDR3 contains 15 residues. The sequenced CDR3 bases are TGCGCCAGCAGCTGGACTAGTAGCTCCTACAATGAG. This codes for CASSWTSSSYNE. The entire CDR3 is CASSWTSSSYNEQFF.

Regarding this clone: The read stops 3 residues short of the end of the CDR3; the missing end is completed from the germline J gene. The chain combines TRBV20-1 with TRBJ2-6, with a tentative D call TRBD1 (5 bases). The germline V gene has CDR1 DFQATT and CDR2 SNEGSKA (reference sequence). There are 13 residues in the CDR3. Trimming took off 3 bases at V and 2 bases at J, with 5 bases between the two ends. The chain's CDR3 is CSARGPGANVLTF. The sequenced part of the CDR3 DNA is TGCAGTGCTAGGGGGCCTGGGGCCAACGTC.

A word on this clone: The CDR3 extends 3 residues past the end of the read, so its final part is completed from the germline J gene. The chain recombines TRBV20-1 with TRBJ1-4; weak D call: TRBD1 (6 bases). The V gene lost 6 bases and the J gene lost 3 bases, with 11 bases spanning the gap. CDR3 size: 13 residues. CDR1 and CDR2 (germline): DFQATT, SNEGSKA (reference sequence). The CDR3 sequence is CSAPDRPNEKLFF. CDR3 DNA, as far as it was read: TGCAGTGCGCCGGACAGACCTAATGAAAAA.

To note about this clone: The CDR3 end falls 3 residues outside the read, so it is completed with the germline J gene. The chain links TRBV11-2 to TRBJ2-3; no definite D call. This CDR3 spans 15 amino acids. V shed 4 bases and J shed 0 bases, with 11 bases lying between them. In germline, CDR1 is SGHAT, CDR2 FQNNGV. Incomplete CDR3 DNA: TGTGCCAGCAGCTCCCAGAACCCTAGCACAGATACG. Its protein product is CASSSQNPSTDT. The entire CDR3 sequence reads CASSSQNPSTDTQYF.

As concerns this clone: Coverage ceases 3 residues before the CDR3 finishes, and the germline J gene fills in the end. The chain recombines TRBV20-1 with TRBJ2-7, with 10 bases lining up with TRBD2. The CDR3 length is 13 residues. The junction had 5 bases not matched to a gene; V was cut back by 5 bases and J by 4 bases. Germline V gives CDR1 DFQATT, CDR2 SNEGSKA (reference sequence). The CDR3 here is CSAPGTSDYEQYF. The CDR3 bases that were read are TGCAGTGCTCCCGGGACTAGCGATTACGAG.

CDR3 in amino acids: CASRPRADTEAFF. CDR3 bases read: TGTGCCAGCAGACCCAGGGCCGACACTGAA. The chain is built from TRBV2 and TRBJ1-1; weak D call: TRBD1 (5 bases). The sequence runs out 3 residues before the end of the CDR3; the remainder is reconstructed from the germline J gene. V was clipped by 6 bases and J by 3 bases, with 11 bases between them. The CDR3 extends over 13 amino acids. CDR1 SNHLY and CDR2 FYNNEI come from the germline V gene. Full variable domain (missing parts from reference TRBV2 and TRBJ1-1): EPEVTQTPSHQVTQMGQEVILRCVPISNHLYFYWYRQILGQKVEFLVSFYNNEISEKSEIFDDQFSVERPDGSNFTLKIRSTKLEDSAMYFCASRPRADTEAFFGQGTRLTVV.

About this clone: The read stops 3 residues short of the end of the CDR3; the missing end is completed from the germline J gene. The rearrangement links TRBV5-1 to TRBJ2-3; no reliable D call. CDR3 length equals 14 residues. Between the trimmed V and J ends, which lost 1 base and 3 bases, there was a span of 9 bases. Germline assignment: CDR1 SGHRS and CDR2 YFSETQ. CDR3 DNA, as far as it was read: TGCGCCAGCAGCTTGTATGAGCTTACAGATACG. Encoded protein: CASSLYELTDT. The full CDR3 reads CASSLYELTDTQYF.

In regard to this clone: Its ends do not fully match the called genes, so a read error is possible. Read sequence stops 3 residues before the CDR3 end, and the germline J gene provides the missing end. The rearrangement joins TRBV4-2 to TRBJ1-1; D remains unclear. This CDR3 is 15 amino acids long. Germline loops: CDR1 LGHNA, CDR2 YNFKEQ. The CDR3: CASSQVNLGSAEAFF. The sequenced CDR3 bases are TGCGCCAGCAGCCAAGTTAACCTTGGCTCCGCTGAA.

This CDR3 reads CASSAVHNEQFF. CDR3 DNA, as far as it was read: TGCGCCAGCAGTGCGGTCCACAATGAG. This chain connects TRBV10-1 to TRBJ2-1; D is ambiguous. From the germline J gene comes the end of the CDR3, since the read stops 3 residues before it. CDR1 and CDR2 (germline): WNHNN, SYGVQD (reference sequence). Trimming took 4 bases from V and 5 from J, leaving 6 bases between them. The CDR3 runs to 12 residues.

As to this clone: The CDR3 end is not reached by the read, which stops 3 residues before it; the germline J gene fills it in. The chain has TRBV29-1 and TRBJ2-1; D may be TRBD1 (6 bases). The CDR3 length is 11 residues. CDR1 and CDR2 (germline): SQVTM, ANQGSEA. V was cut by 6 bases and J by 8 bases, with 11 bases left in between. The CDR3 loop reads CSVDRSDEQFF. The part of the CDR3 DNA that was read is TGCAGCGTCGACAGGTCGGATGAG.

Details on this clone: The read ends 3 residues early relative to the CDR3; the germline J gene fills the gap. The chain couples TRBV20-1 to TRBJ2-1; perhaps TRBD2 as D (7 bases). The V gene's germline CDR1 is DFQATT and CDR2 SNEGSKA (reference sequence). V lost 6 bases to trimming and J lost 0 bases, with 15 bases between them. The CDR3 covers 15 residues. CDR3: CSAGGAHSSYNEQFF. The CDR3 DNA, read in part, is TGCAGTGCAGGGGGGGCGCACAGCTCCTACAATGAG.

The sequenced CDR3 bases are TGTGCCAGCAGTGAAGGGGATCAGCCC. It codes for CASSEGDQP. The entire CDR3 protein is CASSEGDQPQHF. The rearrangement joins TRBV28 to TRBJ1-5; the D gene is possibly TRBD1 (5 bases). The read finishes 3 residues shy of the CDR3 end, and the germline J gene is used to complete it. Germline lookup yields CDR1 MDHEN and CDR2 SYDVKM. The CDR3 has 12 amino acids. V was cut by 5 bases and J by 5 bases, with 7 bases left in between.

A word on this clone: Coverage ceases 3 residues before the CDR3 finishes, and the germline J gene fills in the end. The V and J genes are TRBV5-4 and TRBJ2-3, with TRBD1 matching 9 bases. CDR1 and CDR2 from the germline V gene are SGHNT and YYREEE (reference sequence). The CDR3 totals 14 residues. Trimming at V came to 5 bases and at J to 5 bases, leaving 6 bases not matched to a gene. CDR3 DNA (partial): TGTGCCAGCAGGATACAGGGGGCGATAGATACG. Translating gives CASRIQGAIDT. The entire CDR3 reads CASRIQGAIDTQYF.

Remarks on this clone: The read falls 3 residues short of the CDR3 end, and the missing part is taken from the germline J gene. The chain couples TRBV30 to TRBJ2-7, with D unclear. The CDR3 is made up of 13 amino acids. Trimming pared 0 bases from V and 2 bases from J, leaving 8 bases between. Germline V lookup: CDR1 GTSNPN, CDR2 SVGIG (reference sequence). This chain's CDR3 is CAWSVGRTYEQYF. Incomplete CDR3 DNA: TGTGCCTGGAGTGTAGGCCGCACCTACGAG.

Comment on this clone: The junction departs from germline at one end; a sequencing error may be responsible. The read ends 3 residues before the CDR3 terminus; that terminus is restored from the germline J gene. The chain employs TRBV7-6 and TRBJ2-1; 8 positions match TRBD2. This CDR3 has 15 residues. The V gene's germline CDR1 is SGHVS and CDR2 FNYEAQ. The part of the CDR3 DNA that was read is TGTGCCAACAGCTCCGCTAGCGGGTTCTACAATGAG. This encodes CANSSASGFYNE. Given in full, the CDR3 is CANSSASGFYNEQFF.

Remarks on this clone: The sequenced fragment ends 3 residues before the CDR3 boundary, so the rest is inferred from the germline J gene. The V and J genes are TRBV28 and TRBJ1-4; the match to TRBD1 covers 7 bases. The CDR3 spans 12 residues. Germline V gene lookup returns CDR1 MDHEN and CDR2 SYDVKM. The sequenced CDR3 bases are TGTGCCAGCAGTTTGGCAACAGGGGAA. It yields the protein CASSLATGE. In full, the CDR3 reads CASSLATGELFF.

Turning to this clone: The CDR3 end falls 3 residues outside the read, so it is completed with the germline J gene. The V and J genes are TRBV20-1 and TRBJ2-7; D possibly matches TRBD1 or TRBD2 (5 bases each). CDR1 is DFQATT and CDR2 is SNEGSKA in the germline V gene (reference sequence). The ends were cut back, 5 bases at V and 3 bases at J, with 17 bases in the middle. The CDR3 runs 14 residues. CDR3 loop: CSALPGRGDYEQYF. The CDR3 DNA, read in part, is TGCAGTGCTCTCCCTGGGAGAGGGGACTACGAG.

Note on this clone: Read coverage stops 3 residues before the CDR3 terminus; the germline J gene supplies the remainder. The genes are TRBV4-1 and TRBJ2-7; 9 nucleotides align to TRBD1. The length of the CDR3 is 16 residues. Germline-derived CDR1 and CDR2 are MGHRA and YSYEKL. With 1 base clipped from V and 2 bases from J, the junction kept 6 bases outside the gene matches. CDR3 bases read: TGCGCCAGCAGCCAAGTTGAAGGACAGGGGACCTACGAG. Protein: CASSQVEGQGTYE. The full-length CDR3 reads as CASSQVEGQGTYEQYF.